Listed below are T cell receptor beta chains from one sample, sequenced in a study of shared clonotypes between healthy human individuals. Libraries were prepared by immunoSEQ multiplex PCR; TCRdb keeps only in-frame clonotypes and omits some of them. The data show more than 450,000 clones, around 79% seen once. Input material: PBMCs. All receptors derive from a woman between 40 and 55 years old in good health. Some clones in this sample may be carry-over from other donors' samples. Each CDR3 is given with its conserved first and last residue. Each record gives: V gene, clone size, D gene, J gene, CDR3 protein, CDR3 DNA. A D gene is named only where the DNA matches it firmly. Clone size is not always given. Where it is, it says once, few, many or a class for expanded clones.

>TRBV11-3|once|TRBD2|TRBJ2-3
CASSPSGSGDTQYF
TGTGCCAGCAGCCCTAGCGGGAGCGGAGATACGCAGTATTTT
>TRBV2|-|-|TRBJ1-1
CASVSLPNTEAFF
TGTGCCAGCGTCTCTCTCCCGAACACTGAAGCTTTCTTT
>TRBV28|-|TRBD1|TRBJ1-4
CASSLPSPSGQGTNEKLFF
TGTGCCAGCAGTTTGCCAAGCCCCTCAGGACAGGGAACTAATGAAAAACTGTTTTTT
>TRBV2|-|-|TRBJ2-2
CASSEWTNTGELFF
TGTGCCAGCAGTGAATGGACGAACACCGGGGAGCTGTTTTTT
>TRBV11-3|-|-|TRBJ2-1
CASSLDSAENEQFF
TGTGCCAGCAGCTTAGATTCGGCGGAGAATGAGCAGTTCTTC
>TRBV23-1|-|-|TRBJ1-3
CASSLPYCSGNTIYF
TGCGCCAGCAGTCTTCCTTATTGCTCTGGAAACACCATATATTTT
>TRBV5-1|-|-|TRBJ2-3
CASSFSGLPVDTQYF
TGCGCCAGCAGCTTTAGCGGTCTCCCGGTCGATACGCAGTATTTT
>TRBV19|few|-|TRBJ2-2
CASSTRVGELFF
TGTGCCAGTAGTACGCGGGTCGGGGAGCTGTTTTTT
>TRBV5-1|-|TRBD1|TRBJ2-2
CASSRDSGTGELFF
TGCGCCAGCAGTAGGGACAGCGGAACCGGGGAGCTGTTTTTT
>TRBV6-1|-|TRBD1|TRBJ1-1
CATWTGLGNTEAFF
TGTGCCACCTGGACAGGCTTGGGGAACACTGAAGCTTTCTTT
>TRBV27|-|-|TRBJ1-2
CASSLSSGTLPLNYGYTF
TGTGCCAGCAGTTTGTCCTCCGGGACACTGCCCCTTAACTATGGCTACACCTTC
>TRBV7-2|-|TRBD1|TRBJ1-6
CASSLERQGSGSPLHF
TGTGCCAGCAGCTTAGAAAGACAGGGCTCAGGTTCACCCCTCCACTTT
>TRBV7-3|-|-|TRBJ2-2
CASSLTGLATPGELFF
TGTGCCAGCAGCTTAACAGGGCTAGCGACCCCCGGGGAGCTGTTTTTT
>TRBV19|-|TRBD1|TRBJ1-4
CASKGQGGGEKLFF
TGTGCCAGTAAAGGACAGGGGGGAGGTGAAAAACTGTTTTTT
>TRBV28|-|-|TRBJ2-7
CASRNPGRYEQYF
TGTGCCAGCAGAAACCCTGGTCGGTACGAGCAGTACTTC
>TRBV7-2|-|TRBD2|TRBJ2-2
CASTALAVSMRNTGELFF
TGTGCCAGCACCGCACTAGCGGTTAGTATGAGGAACACCGGGGAGCTGTTTTTT